This TCR beta chain stems from a study of blood T cell repertoires in COVID-19. Data came from immunoSEQ multiplex PCR; TCRdb stores just in-frame clones and leaves some out. This sample has tens of thousands of clones; around 90% occur once, and the top ten carry 15%. CDR3 length: 11 amino acids. CDR1 is DFQATT and CDR2 is SNEGSKA in the germline V gene (reference sequence). With 4 bases removed from V and 6 bases from J, the gap between germline ends came to 7 bases. Sample: peripheral blood. This chain uses TRBV20-1 with TRBJ2-1, with D perhaps matching TRBD1 (5 bases). This clonotype originated in a male donor with acute or convalescent COVID-19. CDR3 protein: CSANRFNEQFF. The CDR3 DNA reads as TGCAGTGCTAACAGGTTCAATGAGCAGTTCTTC.